The TCR beta chain under discussion was sequenced for a study of cytomegalovirus exposure and HLA in healthy donors. Findings and caveats of the study: DRB1 had the most TCR associations and HLA-C the fewest, a later analysis found, with rates varying by HLA locus.

Concerning this clone: The antigen is unknown.

A multiplex PCR was run with 60 Vbeta primers and 13 Jbeta primers. The authors' processing: Roughly 10 million shared chains were among the roughly 80 million unique TCR beta chains that a later analysis counted. Sequencing used immunoSEQ multiplex PCR; TCRdb keeps in-frame clones, though not all of them. V, J and clone size were drawn from that table, and D and trimming were deduced from the DNA. The sample has over 150,000 clones; roughly 83% are singletons. There are 13 residues in the CDR3. Germline V gives CDR1 SNHLY, CDR2 FYNNEI. V was shortened by 5 bases and J by 3 bases, with 10 bases between the two germline ends.

The sample consisted of PBMCs. The chain employs TRBV2 and TRBJ2-5; the D is unclear. The TCR sequence derives from a boy aged 2 to 10 in good health and CMV-seronegative. CDR3 nucleotides: TGTGCCAGCAGTCCCGGAGAAAAAGAGACCCAGTACTTC. Protein sequence: CASSPGEKETQYF.